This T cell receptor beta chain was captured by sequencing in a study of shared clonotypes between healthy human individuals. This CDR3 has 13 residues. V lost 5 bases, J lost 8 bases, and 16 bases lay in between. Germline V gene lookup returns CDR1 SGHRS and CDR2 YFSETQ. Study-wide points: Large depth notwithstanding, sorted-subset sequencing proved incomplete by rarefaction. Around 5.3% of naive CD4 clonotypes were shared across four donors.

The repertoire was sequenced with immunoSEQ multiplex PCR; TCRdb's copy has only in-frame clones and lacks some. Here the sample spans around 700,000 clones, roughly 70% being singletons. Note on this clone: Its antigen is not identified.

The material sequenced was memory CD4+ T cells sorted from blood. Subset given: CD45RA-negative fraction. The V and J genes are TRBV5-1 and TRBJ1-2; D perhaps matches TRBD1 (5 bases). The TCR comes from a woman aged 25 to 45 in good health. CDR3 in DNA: TGCGCCAGCAGATTCCGGGACTCTGGAGGCTACACCTTC. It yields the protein CASRFRDSGGYTF.